This T cell receptor (beta chain) is from a study of T-cell reconstitution after alpha-beta-depleted transplantation in children. With respect to this clonotype: The antigen is unknown.

Findings and caveats of the study: After transplant, at about two months, alpha-beta T cells were reportedly derived from several hundred expanded graft clones. It was newly produced T cells that mostly accounted for T-cell counts and diversity one year after transplant. Surviving recipient cells, namely T cells and thymic progenitors, were the source of high day-60 TCRbeta diversity in some patients.

Unique molecular identifiers were used to barcode this TCRbeta library. Each CDR3 protein gets one entry after TCRdb re-called the PCR reads with MiXCR. There are around 800,000 distinct CDR3 sequences in the sample; roughly 15% occur only once, and roughly 4.8% lies in the top ten. Germline V lookup: CDR1 SGHRS, CDR2 YFSETQ. Trimming removed 4 bases at V and 10 bases at J, with 12 bases between. The CDR3 covers 12 residues. The rearrangement uses TRBV5-1 and TRBJ2-1; D might be TRBD2 (6 bases). The specimen comprised PBMCs, mostly from graft donor cells, sampled 360 days after TCRalphabeta/CD19-depleted stem cell transplant. The TCR comes from a male patient between 10 and 17 years old who had a stem cell transplant for acute lymphoblastic leukemia, so the T cells may come from the graft donor. The CDR3: CASSGGTREQFF. The CDR3, as DNA: TGCGCCAGCAGCGGCGGGACCCGAGAGCAGTTCTTC.